The next 2 T cell receptor beta chains were all read from a single sample in a study of T-cell memory formation after mild COVID-19. One entry per CDR3 protein, called by TCRdb with MiXCR from the 5' RACE reads. The table has roughly 300,000 distinct CDR3 sequences, approximately 8.4% seen once. The sequencing sample was made of PBMCs or a T cell subset sorted from them (not recorded which). Receptors originate from a man aged 18-30 years who had mild COVID-19 (a few samples of this study predate the infection). Cell type and time point are not known.

This sequence joins TRBV14 and TRBJ2-6; possibly TRBD2 for D (5 bases). There are 20 residues in the CDR3. The germline V gene encodes CDR1 SGHDN and CDR2 FVKESK. The germline V and J ends were trimmed by 0 bases and 0 bases, with 18 bases remaining between them. In nucleotides, the CDR3 is TGTGCCAGCAGCCAAGATCGGTACGGGAATACGATCTCTGGGGCCAACGTCCTGACTTTC. This sequence encodes CASSQDRYGNTISGANVLTF. Variable domain in full (rest from reference TRBV14 and TRBJ2-6): EAGVTQFPSHSVIEKGQTVTLRCDPISGHDNLYWYRRVMGKEIKFLLHFVKESKQDESGMPNNRFLAERTGGTYSTLKVQPAELEDSGVYFCASSQDRYGNTISGANVLTFGAGSRLTVL.

Here the CDR3 DNA reads TGTGCCAGCAGTTCGCGGGACCGCGGAATTGGAAACACCATATATTTT. Translated, it gives CASSSRDRGIGNTIYF. The chain combines TRBV6-6 with TRBJ1-3; possibly TRBD1 for D (5 bases). V lost 4 bases, J lost 3 bases, and 16 bases lay in between. Germline assignment: CDR1 MNHNY and CDR2 SVGAGI (reference sequence). This CDR3 has 16 amino acids.